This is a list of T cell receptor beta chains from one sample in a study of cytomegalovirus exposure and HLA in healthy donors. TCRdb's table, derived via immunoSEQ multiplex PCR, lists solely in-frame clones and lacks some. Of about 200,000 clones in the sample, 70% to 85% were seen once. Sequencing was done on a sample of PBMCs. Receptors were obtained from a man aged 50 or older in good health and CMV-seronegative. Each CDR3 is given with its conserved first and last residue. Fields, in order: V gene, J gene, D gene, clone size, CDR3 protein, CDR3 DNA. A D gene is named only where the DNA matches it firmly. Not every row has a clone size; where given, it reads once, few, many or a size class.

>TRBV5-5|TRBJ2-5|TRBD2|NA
CASSLGLAGGETQYF
TGTGCCAGCAGCTTGGGGCTAGCGGGGGGTGAGACCCAGTACTTC
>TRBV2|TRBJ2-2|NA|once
CASSGQGLDTGELFF
TGTGCCAGCAGTGGTCAGGGGTTGGACACCGGGGAGCTGTTTTTT
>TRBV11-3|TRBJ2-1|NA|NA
CASSSSSYNEQFF
TGTGCCAGCAGCTCCAGCTCCTACAATGAGCAGTTCTTC
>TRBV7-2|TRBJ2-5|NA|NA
CASSLPGETQYF
TGTGCCAGCAGCTTACCGGGGGAGACCCAGTACTTC
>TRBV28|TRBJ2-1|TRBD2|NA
CASSAFQAGPNEQFF
TGTGCCAGCAGCGCGTTTCAAGCGGGACCCAATGAGCAGTTCTTC
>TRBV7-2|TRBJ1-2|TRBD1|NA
CASSQQGAIGGYTF
TGTGCCAGCAGCCAACAGGGGGCAATTGGTGGCTACACCTTC
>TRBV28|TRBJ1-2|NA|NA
CASRRTKPINYGYTF
TGTGCCAGCAGACGGACAAAGCCTATAAACTATGGCTACACCTTC
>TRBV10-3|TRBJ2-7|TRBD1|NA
CAISERDRGNEQYF
TGTGCCATCAGTGAGAGGGACAGGGGAAACGAGCAGTACTTC
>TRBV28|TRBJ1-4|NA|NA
CASNGRMSRREKLFF
TGTGCCAGCAACGGGAGAATGTCCCGTCGGGAAAAACTGTTTTTT
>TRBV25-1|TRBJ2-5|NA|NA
CASTRETQYF
TGTGCCAGCACGCGGGAGACCCAGTACTTC
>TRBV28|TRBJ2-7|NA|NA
CASSFLSYEQYF
TGTGCCAGCAGTTTCCTCTCCTACGAGCAGTACTTC
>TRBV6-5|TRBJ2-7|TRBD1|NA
CASSYRQGYEQYF
TGTGCCAGCAGTTACCGACAGGGGTACGAGCAGTACTTC
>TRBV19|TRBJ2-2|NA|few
CASRPGILNTGELFF
TGTGCCAGTAGACCGGGGATCCTGAACACCGGGGAGCTGTTTTTT
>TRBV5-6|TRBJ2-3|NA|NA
CASRLTRTVTDTQYF
TGTGCCAGCAGGCTGACGCGGACAGTCACAGATACGCAGTATTTT
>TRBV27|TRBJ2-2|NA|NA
CASSLRTPNTGELFF
TGTGCCAGCAGTCTTCGGACACCTAACACCGGGGAGCTGTTTTTT
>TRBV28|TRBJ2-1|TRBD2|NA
CASSLGLSERTSVYNEQFF
TGTGCCAGCAGTTTAGGGCTTTCAGAGAGGACTAGCGTTTACAATGAGCAGTTCTTC
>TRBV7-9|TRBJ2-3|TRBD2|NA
CASSLRGRAADTQYF
TGTGCCAGCAGCCTAAGAGGGAGGGCGGCAGATACGCAGTATTTT
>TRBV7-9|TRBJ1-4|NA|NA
CASSFQGPPNEKLFF
TGTGCCAGCAGCTTCCAGGGGCCGCCTAATGAAAAACTGTTTTTT
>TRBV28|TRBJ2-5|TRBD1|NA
CASSYRQGWQETQYF
TGTGCCAGCAGCTACCGACAGGGTTGGCAAGAGACCCAGTACTTC
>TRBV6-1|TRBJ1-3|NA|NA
CASSRQFSGNTIYF
TGTGCCAGCAGTCGACAGTTCTCTGGAAACACCATATATTTT
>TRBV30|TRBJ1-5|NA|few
CAWSGGQLHQPQHF
TGTGCCTGGAGTGGAGGGCAGCTACATCAGCCCCAGCATTTT
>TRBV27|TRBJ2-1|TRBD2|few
CASSFGGSSYNEQFF
TGTGCCAGCAGTTTCGGCGGGAGCTCCTACAATGAGCAGTTCTTC
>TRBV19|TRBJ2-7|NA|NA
CASSIDRGVSSYEQYF
TGTGCCAGTAGTATAGATCGGGGAGTAAGTTCCTACGAGCAGTACTTC
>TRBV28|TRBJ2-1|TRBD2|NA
CASSFLTPGLAGGEQFF
TGTGCCAGCAGTTTCTTAACTCCGGGACTAGCGGGAGGGGAGCAGTTCTTC
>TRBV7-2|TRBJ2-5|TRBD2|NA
CASSSRTSSETQYF
TGTGCCAGCAGCTCAAGGACTAGTTCGGAGACCCAGTACTTC
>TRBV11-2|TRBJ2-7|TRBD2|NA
CASSLDLSGRWYEQYF
TGTGCCAGCAGCTTAGATCTTAGCGGGAGGTGGTACGAGCAGTACTTC
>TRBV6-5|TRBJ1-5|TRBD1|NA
CASSSHGQGSNQPQHF
TGTGCCAGCAGTTCTCACGGACAGGGTAGCAATCAGCCCCAGCATTTT
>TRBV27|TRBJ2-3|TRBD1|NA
CASSPGQGPPDTQYF
TGTGCCAGCAGTCCGGGACAGGGCCCTCCGGATACGCAGTATTTT
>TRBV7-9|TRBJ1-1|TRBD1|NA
CASSLGTGGPDTEAFF
TGTGCCAGCAGCTTAGGGACAGGGGGCCCGGACACTGAAGCTTTCTTT
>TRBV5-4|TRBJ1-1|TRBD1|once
CASSLGGTGGVSAEAFF
TGTGCCAGCAGCTTGGGCGGGACAGGGGGCGTAAGCGCTGAAGCTTTCTTT
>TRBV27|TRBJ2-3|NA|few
CASSFLSGTDTQYF
TGTGCCAGCAGTTTTCTGTCCGGCACAGATACGCAGTATTTT
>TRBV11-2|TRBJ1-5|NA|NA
CASSLDQGQPQHF
TGTGCCAGCAGCTTAGATCAGGGTCAGCCCCAGCATTTT
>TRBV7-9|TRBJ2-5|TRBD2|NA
CASSFFVGGFKETQYF
TGTGCCAGCAGCTTTTTTGTGGGAGGGTTTAAAGAGACCCAGTACTTC
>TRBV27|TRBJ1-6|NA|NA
CASSLSANTRRALHF
TGTGCCAGCAGTTTATCGGCAAACACCCGTCGGGCCCTCCACTTT
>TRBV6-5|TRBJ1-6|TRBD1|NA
CASSLDRARSPLHF
TGTGCCAGCAGTTTGGACAGGGCGAGGTCACCCCTCCACTTT
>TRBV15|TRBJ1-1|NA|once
CATSYPSQDTEAFF
TGTGCCACCAGTTATCCTTCGCAGGACACTGAAGCTTTCTTT
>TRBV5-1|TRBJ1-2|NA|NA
CASSSGADYGYTF
TGCGCCAGCAGTTCAGGGGCCGACTATGGCTACACCTTC
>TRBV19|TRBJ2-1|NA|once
CASRVASTTYNEQFF
TGTGCCAGTAGGGTGGCTTCTACTACCTACAATGAGCAGTTCTTC
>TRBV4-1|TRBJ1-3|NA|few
CASSQDKGGGNTIYF
TGCGCCAGCAGCCAAGATAAGGGAGGTGGAAACACCATATATTTT
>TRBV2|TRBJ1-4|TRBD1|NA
CASSDRGQTNEKLFF
TGTGCCAGCAGTGACAGGGGGCAAACTAATGAAAAACTGTTTTTT
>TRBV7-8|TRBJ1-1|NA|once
CAGSLAGTKNTEAFF
TGTGCCGGCAGCTTAGCCGGGACAAAGAACACTGAAGCTTTCTTT
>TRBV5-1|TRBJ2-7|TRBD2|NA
CASSLGLAGSYEQYF
TGCGCCAGCAGCTTGGGGCTAGCGGGCTCCTACGAGCAGTACTTC
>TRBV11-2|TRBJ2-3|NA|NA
CASSLDGSSTDTQYF
TGTGCCAGCAGCTTAGACGGTTCTAGCACAGATACGCAGTATTTT
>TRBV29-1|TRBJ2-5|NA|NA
CSVEVSQETQYF
TGCAGCGTTGAGGTCAGCCAAGAGACCCAGTACTTC
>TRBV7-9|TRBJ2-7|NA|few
CASSHSGYEQYF
TGTGCCAGCAGCCACAGCGGTTACGAGCAGTACTTC
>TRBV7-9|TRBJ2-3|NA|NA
CASRALEDTQYF
TGTGCCAGCAGAGCACTCGAGGATACGCAGTATTTT
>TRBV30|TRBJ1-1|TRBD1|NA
CAWTDRGGTEAFF
TGTGCCTGGACCGACAGGGGTGGGACTGAAGCTTTCTTT
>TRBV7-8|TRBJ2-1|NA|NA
CASSFGEPSSYNEQFF
TGTGCCAGCAGCTTCGGTGAGCCTAGTTCCTACAATGAGCAGTTCTTC
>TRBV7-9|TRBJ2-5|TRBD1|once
CASRPRGTGWNQETQYF
TGTGCCAGCAGGCCCCGGGGGACAGGTTGGAACCAAGAGACCCAGTACTTC
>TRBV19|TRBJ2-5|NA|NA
CASSIDWAAETQYF
TGTGCCAGTAGTATAGATTGGGCAGCAGAGACCCAGTACTTC
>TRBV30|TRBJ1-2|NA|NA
CAWRSGNYGYTF
TGTGCCTGGAGGTCGGGGAACTATGGCTACACCTTC